These 24 T cell receptor beta chains were all obtained from the same sample, sequenced in a study of T cell repertoires in cytomegalovirus infection. TCRdb called the reads again in MiXCR, with one record for every CDR3 protein. The sample lists around 740,000 distinct CDR3 sequences, 35% to 45% seen once, with 2.5% to 3% in the top ten. Sequencing was done on a sample of PBMCs. Receptors were obtained from a human donor in good health (CMV status not recorded). Some clones in this sample may be carry-over from other donors' samples.

This clonotype turned up a few times. This chain uses TRBV28 with TRBJ2-5, with 10 nucleotides matching TRBD2. Germline assignment: CDR1 MDHEN and CDR2 SYDVKM. The CDR3 loop spans 19 amino acids. With V trimmed by 1 base and J by 3 bases, 14 bases remained unmatched. CDR3 DNA: TGTGCCAGCAGTTTATCCCTAGCGGGGGACAAGCCCAAAAAAGAGACCCAGTACTTC. Encoded protein: CASSLSLAGDKPKKETQYF.

The J gene is TRBJ2-7, the V gene TRBV28; D gene ambiguous. Germline CDR1 and CDR2: MDHEN and SYDVKM. V was cut by 4 bases and J by 3 bases, with 13 bases left in between. The CDR3 spans 14 residues. DNA for the CDR3: TGTGCCAGCAGTTCGCTAGGGCTCAACTACGAGCAGTACTTC. Translating it yields CASSSLGLNYEQYF. The full variable domain, in which reference TRBV28 and TRBJ2-7 provide the parts outside the CDR3, is DVKVTQSSRYLVKRTGEKVFLECVQDMDHENMFWYRQDPGLGLRLIYFSYDVKMKEKGDIPEGYSVSREKKERFSLILESASTNQTSMYLCASSSLGLNYEQYFGPGTRLTVT.

J is TRBJ1-1 and V is TRBV7-2, with unresolved D. The CDR3 is 13 amino acids. From germline, CDR1 is SGHTA and CDR2 FQGNSA. Trimming stripped 0 bases from V and 7 bases from J, with 9 bases between. The CDR3 DNA reads as TGTGCCAGCAGCTTAGCGGCTTGGGGTGAAGCTTTCTTT. It codes for CASSLAAWGEAFF. Variable domain in full (rest from reference TRBV7-2 and TRBJ1-1): GAGVSQSPSNKVTEKGKDVELRCDPISGHTALYWYRQSLGQGLEFLIYFQGNSAPDKSGLPSDRFSAERTGGSVSTLTIQRTQQEDSAVYLCASSLAAWGEAFFGQGTRLTVV.

The V and J genes are TRBV7-2 and TRBJ2-7, with D maybe TRBD2 (5 bases). Germline assignment: CDR1 SGHTA and CDR2 FQGNSA. V was shortened by 6 bases and J by 2 bases, with 17 bases between the two germline ends. The CDR3 contains 15 residues. CDR3 loop: CASSCGESSAYEQYF. The CDR3 DNA reads TGTGCCAGCAGTTGTGGGGAGAGTTCAGCCTACGAGCAGTACTTC.

Only a few counts were recorded for this clonotype. The chain uses TRBV20-1 and TRBJ1-3; TRBD1 matches 7 bases. CDR1 DFQATT and CDR2 SNEGSKA come from the germline V gene (reference sequence). The CDR3 is made up of 15 amino acids. V was pared by 5 bases and J by 0 bases, with 7 bases of the junction left unmatched. The CDR3 loop is CSARPGGNSGNTIYF. The CDR3, as DNA: TGCAGTGCTCGCCCAGGGGGAAACTCTGGAAACACCATATATTTT.

The V and J genes are TRBV27 and TRBJ2-1; 11 nucleotides match TRBD2. Germline CDR1 reads MNHEY; CDR2 reads SMNVEV (reference sequence). J gave up 3 bases and V 6 bases, and 7 bases lay outside the gene matches. The CDR3 spans 16 residues. This CDR3 is CASSYGTSGLYNEQFF. The CDR3 nucleotides are TGTGCCAGCAGCTACGGGACTAGCGGCCTCTACAATGAGCAGTTCTTC.

In this sample, this clonotype turned up a few times. The rearrangement uses TRBV7-2 and TRBJ2-7; 14 bases map to TRBD2. The germline V gene has CDR1 SGHTA and CDR2 FQGNSA. Trimming at V came to 5 bases and at J to 1 base, leaving 10 bases not matched to a gene. The CDR3 consists of 18 residues. CDR3 nucleotides: TGTGCCAGCAGCGATCCGGGACTAGCGGGAGAGGAATCCTACGAGCAGTACTTC. This encodes CASSDPGLAGEESYEQYF. Full variable domain (outside the CDR3, taken from reference TRBV7-2 and TRBJ2-7): GAGVSQSPSNKVTEKGKDVELRCDPISGHTALYWYRQSLGQGLEFLIYFQGNSAPDKSGLPSDRFSAERTGGSVSTLTIQRTQQEDSAVYLCASSDPGLAGEESYEQYFGPGTRLTVT.

This clonotype appeared a few times. This chain uses TRBV6-6 with TRBJ2-7, with TRBD2 as a possible D gene (6 bases). Trimming took off 2 bases at V and 3 bases at J, with 29 bases between the two ends. CDR1 is MNHNY and CDR2 is SVGAGI in the germline V gene (reference sequence). This CDR3 spans 20 amino acids. This CDR3 reads CASSYHTTDSQGGPFYEQYF. CDR3 nucleotide sequence: TGTGCCAGCAGTTACCACACCACAGACAGCCAAGGAGGGCCCTTCTACGAGCAGTACTTC.

This clonotype occurred a few times. V usage is TRBV19 and J usage is TRBJ1-5, with D unresolved. V lost 3 bases, J lost 4 bases, and 10 bases lay in between. Germline V gives CDR1 LNHDA, CDR2 SQIVND (reference sequence). This CDR3 has 14 residues. CDR3 bases: TGTGCCAGTAGTATCCCGGAAAATAATCAGCCCCAGCATTTT. Encoded protein: CASSIPENNQPQHF.

This clonotype has more than one count but fewer than ten. V usage is TRBV5-1 and J usage is TRBJ2-1; 12 bases agree with TRBD2. Germline V lookup: CDR1 SGHRS, CDR2 YFSETQ. This CDR3 comprises 18 residues. The trim removed 4 bases at V and 4 bases at J, leaving 12 bases unmatched. CDR3 sequence reads: CASSPLKAGTSGYNEQFF. CDR3 nucleotide sequence: TGCGCCAGCAGCCCTTTGAAGGCGGGGACTAGCGGGTACAATGAGCAGTTCTTC.

The V call is TRBV10-3, the J call TRBJ1-2, with 7 bases that match TRBD1. With 4 bases clipped from V and 5 bases from J, the junction kept 10 bases outside the gene matches. The CDR3 contains 15 residues. From germline, CDR1 is ENHRY and CDR2 SYGVKD. In DNA form, the CDR3 reads TGTGCCATCAGTGGGGGGGGACAGTATGATTATGGCTACACCTTC. This codes for CAISGGGQYDYGYTF.

The V gene is TRBV2, the J gene TRBJ2-1; weak D call: TRBD2 (6 bases). The CDR3 runs to 15 residues. Germline V CDR1 and CDR2: SNHLY, FYNNEI. The germline V and J ends were trimmed by 4 bases and 4 bases, with 14 bases remaining between them. In DNA, the CDR3 is TGTGCCAGCAGTGGGGACTCGCAACAGTACAATGAGCAGTTCTTC. This encodes CASSGDSQQYNEQFF. The complete variable domain, with remaining parts taken from reference TRBV2 and TRBJ2-1, reads EPEVTQTPSHQVTQMGQEVILRCVPISNHLYFYWYRQILGQKVEFLVSFYNNEISEKSEIFDDQFSVERPDGSNFTLKIRSTKLEDSAMYFCASSGDSQQYNEQFFGPGTRLTVL.

V and J are TRBV29-1 and TRBJ2-3; no firm D call. V was shortened by 8 bases and J by 3 bases, with 18 bases between the two germline ends. The CDR3 sequence is 14 residues long. Germline V CDR1 and CDR2: SQVTM, ANQGSEA. CDR3 sequence reads: CSPQPPHLTDTQYF. In nucleotides, the CDR3 is TGCAGCCCCCAACCCCCGCACTTAACAGATACGCAGTATTTT.

The V gene is TRBV7-2, the J gene TRBJ2-2; D remains ambiguous. Germline V gene sequence: CDR1 SGHTA, CDR2 FQGNSA. CDR3 size: 14 residues. V was cut by 8 bases and J by 9 bases, with 19 bases left in between. In DNA, the CDR3 is TGTGCCAGCTTATATACGATGGGGTCCCGGGAGCTGTTTTTT. Its protein is CASLYTMGSRELFF.

This rearrangement joins TRBV28 to TRBJ1-1; the D is unclear. CDR1 is MDHEN and CDR2 is SYDVKM in the germline V gene. The V and J ends lost 6 bases and 0 bases respectively, with 17 bases between them. This CDR3 region has 16 residues. This CDR3 is CASRMRWTVMNTEAFF. CDR3 in DNA: TGTGCCAGCAGAATGAGGTGGACCGTGATGAACACTGAAGCTTTCTTT.

This clonotype was observed many times. The V gene is TRBV7-8, the J gene TRBJ1-1; the D is unclear. Trimming took 1 base from V and 1 from J, leaving 16 bases between them. The CDR3 is 17 amino acids. The germline V gene has CDR1 SGHVS and CDR2 FQNEAQ. CDR3 sequence (DNA): TGTGCCAGCAGCTTAGTTTTTGGGCGGCGGGCGAACACTGAAGCTTTCTTT. Its protein product is CASSLVFGRRANTEAFF. Together with reference TRBV7-8 and TRBJ1-1, the CDR3 gives the full variable domain: GAGVSQSPRYKVAKRGQDVALRCDPISGHVSLFWYQQALGQGPEFLTYFQNEAQLDKSGLPSDRFFAERPEGSVSTLKIQRTQQEDSAVYLCASSLVFGRRANTEAFFGQGTRLTVV.

The chain couples TRBV3-1 to TRBJ2-1; the match to TRBD1 covers 8 bases. This CDR3 contains 14 residues. CDR1 is LGHDT, CDR2 YNNKEL, per germline (reference sequence). V lost 2 bases, J lost 5 bases, and 2 bases stayed unmatched. The CDR3 sequence is CASSQPGQDNEQFF. The CDR3 DNA reads TGTGCCAGCAGCCAACCGGGACAGGACAATGAGCAGTTCTTC.

This clonotype occurred a few times. The V call is TRBV7-8, the J call TRBJ2-1, with D perhaps matching TRBD2 (6 bases). The CDR3 sequence is 16 residues long. Trimming removed 6 bases at V and 0 bases at J, with 15 bases between. The V gene's germline CDR1 is SGHVS and CDR2 FQNEAQ. CDR3 in amino acids: CASSRAEGSSYNEQFF. In DNA form, the CDR3 reads TGTGCCAGCAGTCGGGCGGAGGGTAGCTCCTACAATGAGCAGTTCTTC.

The J gene is TRBJ1-2, the V gene TRBV11-2; 7 bases line up with TRBD1. The CDR3 totals 14 residues. The J segment lost 2 bases and the V segment lost 5 bases, leaving 5 bases of the junction unmatched. Germline CDR1 reads SGHAT; CDR2 reads FQNNGV. The CDR3 coding sequence is TGTGCCAGCAGCCCGACAGGGACCAACTATGGCTACACCTTC. Its translation: CASSPTGTNYGYTF.

This clonotype was detected only a few times. V usage is TRBV11-1 and J usage is TRBJ2-7, with D unresolved. CDR1 is SGHAT and CDR2 is FQDESV in the germline V gene (reference sequence). The CDR3 loop spans 12 amino acids. V lost 5 bases and J 5 bases, leaving 10 bases between the germline ends. In nucleotides, the CDR3 is TGTGCCAGCAGCATATCTTGGGACGAGCAGTACTTC. Translated: CASSISWDEQYF. The full variable domain, completed using reference TRBV11-1 and TRBJ2-7, is EAEVAQSPRYKITEKSQAVAFWCDPISGHATLYWYRQILGQGPELLVQFQDESVVDDSQLPKDRFSAERLKGVDSTLKIQPAELGDSAMYLCASSISWDEQYFGPGTRLTVT.

The V call is TRBV7-6, the J call TRBJ2-2; the D call may be TRBD1 or TRBD2 (5 bases each). The CDR3 totals 17 residues. V lost 6 bases, J lost 5 bases, and 22 bases lay in between. CDR1 SGHVS and CDR2 FNYEAQ come from the germline V gene. The chain's CDR3 is CASSPPLGRDGTGELFF. CDR3 nucleotides: TGTGCCAGCAGTCCTCCCCTCGGCAGGGACGGGACCGGGGAGCTGTTTTTT.

The chain links TRBV11-2 to TRBJ2-3; TRBD2 matches at 9 bases. CDR1 is SGHAT, CDR2 FQNNGV, per germline. This CDR3 region has 16 residues. V trimming: 0 bases; J trimming: 5 bases; junction bases outside the gene matches: 6. In DNA form, the CDR3 reads TGTGCCAGCAGCTTAGAAGGGCGGGGGGGCGAAGATACGCAGTATTTT. This sequence encodes CASSLEGRGGEDTQYF.

The chain links TRBV12-3 or TRBV12-4 to TRBJ2-5; the D is unclear. V was shortened by 4 bases and J by 2 bases, with 11 bases between the two germline ends. This CDR3 is 14 amino acids long. The CDR3 region has the DNA TGTGCCAGCAGTTCGACTGCTTCTCAAGAGACCCAGTACTTC. Protein sequence: CASSSTASQETQYF.

This clonotype appeared a few times. The chain recombines TRBV5-4 with TRBJ2-2; 8 bases are a match to TRBD2. V was clipped by 0 bases and J by 7 bases; unmatched bases: 5. The CDR3 has 15 residues. Germline V gene lookup returns CDR1 SGHNT and CDR2 YYREEE (reference sequence). The DNA for the CDR3 is TGTGCCAGCAGCTTGGCGGGGGGGGCCGGCGGGGAGCTGTTTTTT. Translating it yields CASSLAGGAGGELFF.